One and the same sample provided the 27 T cell receptor beta chains below, sequenced in a study of T cell responses to AZD1222 COVID-19 vaccine. Profiled with immunoSEQ multiplex PCR; TCRdb holds only in-frame clones, not every one. The sample contains roughly 260,000 clones, 85% to 95% of which appear only once. Here the sequenced sample was peripheral blood, taken on day 0 of AZD1222 vaccination. The receptors come from an adult in good health.

The CDR3 DNA reads as TGTGCCACCAGCAGTCACAGGGGGAGGGAGACCCAGTACTTC. It codes for CATSSHRGRETQYF. The chain couples TRBV15 to TRBJ2-5; 8 bases are a match to TRBD1. Losses at the gene ends were 3 bases for V and 5 bases for J; bases not matched to a gene: 5. This CDR3 has 14 residues. CDR1 and CDR2 (germline): LNHNV, YYDKDF (reference sequence).

The count of this clone is one. The same CDR3 also results from other DNA sequences found in this sample. The chain is built from TRBV5-1 and TRBJ1-1; a weak D match, TRBD1 (5 bases). The germline CDR1 and CDR2 sequences are SGHRS and YFSETQ. V lost 2 bases to trimming and J lost 1 base, with 9 bases between them. CDR3 length: 14 amino acids. The CDR3 nucleotides are TGCGCCAGCAGCTTAGGACAAAAGAACACTGAAGCTTTCTTT. Translation gives CASSLGQKNTEAFF.

Remarks on this clone: The junction and the germline gene differ at one end; a read error may be behind it. The rearrangement uses TRBV20-1 and TRBJ1-1; D gene unclear. CDR1 is DFQATT, CDR2 SNEGSKA, per germline (reference sequence). This CDR3 comprises 12 residues. The CDR3, as DNA: TGCAGTGCTAGTCCCAGGAACAGTGAAGCTTTCTTT. This encodes CSASPRNSEAFF.

The V and J genes are TRBV6-5 and TRBJ1-1; no definite D call. Germline V CDR1 and CDR2: MNHEY, SVGAGI. Trimming removed 6 bases from V and 5 bases from J, with 10 bases in between. This CDR3 is built from 12 residues. CDR3 nucleotide sequence: TGTGCCAGCAGAACGGTAGGGACTGAAGCTTTCTTT. It encodes CASRTVGTEAFF.

The chain has TRBV6-5 and TRBJ1-2; D ambiguous. The CDR3 is 15 amino acids. V lost 0 bases and J 6 bases, leaving 14 bases between the germline ends. Germline V gene sequence: CDR1 MNHEY, CDR2 SVGAGI. The CDR3 bases are TGTGCCAGCAGTTACTCGAGGAGGGTGCACAATGGCTACACCTTC. Translated, it gives CASSYSRRVHNGYTF.

The chain links TRBV19 to TRBJ2-2; D is ambiguous. CDR1 and CDR2 from the germline V gene are LNHDA and SQIVND (reference sequence). This CDR3 has 15 residues. The V and J ends lost 0 bases and 6 bases respectively, with 11 bases between them. The CDR3 sequence: CASSIENGRPGELFF. The DNA of the CDR3 is TGTGCCAGTAGTATAGAGAACGGACGACCCGGGGAGCTGTTTTTT. Complete variable domain (other parts from reference TRBV19 and TRBJ2-2): DGGITQSPKYLFRKEGQNVTLSCEQNLNHDAMYWYRQDPGQGLRLIYYSQIVNDFQKGDIAEGYSVSREKKESFPLTVTSAQKNPTAFYLCASSIENGRPGELFFGEGSRLTVL.

The chain joins TRBV9 to TRBJ1-3, with TRBD1 matching 8 bases. V shed 4 bases and J 8 bases; nucleotides not matched to a gene: 14. The CDR3 is 16 residues long. Germline assignment: CDR1 SGDLS and CDR2 YYNGEE. CDR3 sequence (DNA): TGTGCCAGCAGCACCCGGACAGGGCAATTGAGTGACACCATATATTTT. Protein sequence: CASSTRTGQLSDTIYF. Variable domain in full (rest from reference TRBV9 and TRBJ1-3): DSGVTQTPKHLITATGQRVTLRCSPRSGDLSVYWYQQSLDQGLQFLIQYYNGEERAKGNILERFSAQQFPDLHSELNLSSLELGDSALYFCASSTRTGQLSDTIYFGEGSWLTVV.

The chain links TRBV7-2 to TRBJ1-5, with 9 bases that match TRBD1. The CDR3 consists of 19 residues. The V and J ends lost 5 bases and 0 bases, in that order; junction bases with no gene match: 14. Per germline, CDR1 SGHTA and CDR2 FQGNSA. CDR3 bases: TGTGCCAGCAGCCGTAGAACCTTACAGGGGGCATATAGCAATCAGCCCCAGCATTTT. It encodes CASSRRTLQGAYSNQPQHF.

This chain uses TRBV25-1 with TRBJ2-3; TRBD1 matches at 9 bases. V lost 7 bases, J lost 5 bases, and 7 bases stayed unmatched. The CDR3 consists of 14 residues. Germline lookup yields CDR1 MGHDK and CDR2 SYGVNS. CDR3 amino acids: CASTQTGGGDTQYF. CDR3 DNA sequence: TGTGCCAGCACACAGACAGGGGGGGGAGATACGCAGTATTTT.

This rearrangement joins TRBV19 to TRBJ1-5; D is uncertain. The CDR3 is 15 amino acids. V was shortened by 1 base and J by 5 bases, with 12 bases between the two germline ends. The germline V gene has CDR1 LNHDA and CDR2 SQIVND (reference sequence). The DNA of the CDR3 is TGTGCCAGTAGTATAGCCCGGGTCCCCCATCAGCCCCAGCATTTT. This codes for CASSIARVPHQPQHF.

The chain is built from TRBV15 and TRBJ2-5, with 13 bases fitting TRBD2. The junction had 0 bases not matched to a gene; V was cut back by 1 base and J by 1 base. Germline CDR1 LNHNV, CDR2 YYDKDF (reference sequence). The CDR3 runs to 16 residues. The CDR3 DNA reads as TGTGCCACCAGCAGAGGACTAGCGGGAGGCCAAGAGACCCAGTACTTC. This sequence encodes CATSRGLAGGQETQYF.

V and J are TRBV6-5 and TRBJ2-2, with D perhaps matching TRBD1 (6 bases). Germline CDR1 is MNHEY and CDR2 is SVGAGI. CDR3 length: 14 residues. Trimming shortened V by 6 bases and J by 2 bases, and 10 bases separated the two germline ends. CDR3 coding DNA: TGTGCCAGCAGACCAGGGGCCAACACCGGGGAGCTGTTTTTT. It codes for CASRPGANTGELFF.

The chain is built from TRBV6-5 and TRBJ1-5, with D possibly TRBD1 on 6 matching bases. The germline V gene encodes CDR1 MNHEY and CDR2 SVGAGI. V was cut by 5 bases and J by 11 bases, with 22 bases left in between. CDR3 length: 15 amino acids. DNA for the CDR3: TGTGCCAGCAGTCCCGCGGGGGGACACCCGACAGCCCAGCATTTT. Its translation: CASSPAGGHPTAQHF.

This chain uses TRBV6-2 or TRBV6-3 with TRBJ2-3; no clear D. The V end was cut by 6 bases, the J end by 2 bases, with 3 bases between. CDR1 and CDR2 from the germline V gene are MNHEY and SVGEGT. The CDR3 runs to 11 residues. The CDR3 protein is CASSHTDTQYF. CDR3 sequence (DNA): TGTGCCAGCAGCCACACAGATACGCAGTATTTT.

The chain carries TRBV5-1 and TRBJ2-7; 11 positions match TRBD1. This CDR3 is built from 15 residues. CDR1 is SGHRS, CDR2 YFSETQ, per germline. V shed 4 bases, J shed 3 bases, and the junction held 6 bases outside the gene matches. The CDR3: CASSDTGTGGYEQYF. CDR3 in DNA: TGCGCCAGCAGCGACACCGGGACAGGGGGCTACGAGCAGTACTTC. Full variable domain (outside the CDR3, taken from reference TRBV5-1 and TRBJ2-7): KAGVTQTPRYLIKTRGQQVTLSCSPISGHRSVSWYQQTPGQGLQFLFEYFSETQRNKGNFPGRFSGRQFSNSRSEMNVSTLELGDSALYLCASSDTGTGGYEQYFGPGTRLTVT.

This clone was picked up one time. CDR3: CAISGVGTQPHEQYF. Written as DNA, the CDR3 is TGTGCCATCAGTGGGGTCGGGACCCAACCCCACGAGCAGTACTTC. J is TRBJ2-7 and V is TRBV10-3; D could derive from TRBD1 or TRBD2 (5 bases each). The CDR3 totals 15 residues. CDR1 ENHRY and CDR2 SYGVKD come from the germline V gene. V dropped 4 bases and J dropped 5 bases, with 18 bases sitting between them.

CDR3 amino acids: CASSQEFSGGSGNTIYF. The CDR3 DNA sequence: TGTGCCAGCAGCCAAGAGTTTTCGGGAGGCTCTGGAAACACCATATATTTT. This rearrangement joins TRBV3-1 (or the pseudogene TRBV3-2) to TRBJ1-3; D gene ambiguous. The CDR3 contains 17 residues. V was pared by 0 bases and J by 0 bases, with 12 bases between. From germline, CDR1 is LGHDT and CDR2 YNNKEL (reference sequence).

V usage is TRBV5-1 and J usage is TRBJ1-6; D unclear. The germline gives CDR1 SGHRS, CDR2 YFSETQ. This CDR3 has 14 amino acids. The V end was cut by 1 base, the J end by 9 bases, with 11 bases between. CDR3 in DNA: TGCGCCAGCAGCTTGCGGACGCCGGTTTCACCCCTCCACTTT. It specifies CASSLRTPVSPLHF.

This chain uses TRBV7-3 with TRBJ2-1; 7 bases agree with TRBD2. J gave up 4 bases and V 2 bases, and 5 bases lay outside the gene matches. The CDR3 covers 15 residues. Germline CDR1 and CDR2: SGHTA and FQGTGA. This CDR3 reads CASSLDGTTYNEQFF. CDR3 bases: TGTGCCAGCAGCTTAGATGGGACTACTTACAATGAGCAGTTCTTC.

The DNA for the CDR3 is TGCGCCAGTCGGAAAGAGGGCGGGGGAGCCTATGGCTACACCTTC. This translates into CASRKEGGGAYGYTF. This chain uses TRBV5-1 with TRBJ1-2; a possible D gene is TRBD1 (5 bases). Trimming pared 8 bases from V and 4 bases from J, leaving 21 bases between. Germline loops: CDR1 SGHRS, CDR2 YFSETQ. The CDR3 runs to 15 residues.

This rearrangement joins TRBV6-1 to TRBJ1-5; D is uncertain. With 0 bases removed from V and 0 bases from J, the gap between germline ends came to 18 bases. The CDR3 totals 19 residues. Germline assignment: CDR1 MNHNS and CDR2 SASEGT. In DNA form, the CDR3 reads TGTGCCAGCAGTGAAGCGCTCCCCCATGACGGAAATAGCAATCAGCCCCAGCATTTT. Encoded protein: CASSEALPHDGNSNQPQHF.

This chain joins TRBV7-2 and TRBJ2-6; D is unclear. V was trimmed by 5 bases and J by 6 bases, leaving 17 bases between them. Germline V gene lookup returns CDR1 SGHTA and CDR2 FQGNSA. CDR3 size: 16 residues. DNA of the CDR3: TGTGCCAGCAGCATTCAGGCTCCCCTCTTGGCCAACGTCCTGACTTTC. This translates into CASSIQAPLLANVLTF.

The CDR3 reads CSASEQGGGYNEQFF. CDR3 DNA: TGCAGTGCTAGTGAGCAGGGAGGAGGCTACAATGAGCAGTTCTTC. The genes are TRBV20-1 and TRBJ2-1, with a possible D match to TRBD2 (6 bases). V lost 3 bases and J 3 bases, leaving 15 bases between the germline ends. Germline lookup yields CDR1 DFQATT and CDR2 SNEGSKA (reference sequence). The CDR3 is made up of 15 amino acids.

This clone was detected once. The rearrangement uses TRBV9 and TRBJ1-1; D unresolved. The V end lost 0 bases, the J end lost 0 bases, and 9 bases lay between the germline ends. CDR3 size: 15 residues. The germline V gene encodes CDR1 SGDLS and CDR2 YYNGEE. CDR3: CASSVVEGMNTEAFF. The CDR3 DNA follows: TGTGCCAGCAGCGTAGTGGAAGGAATGAACACTGAAGCTTTCTTT.

The CDR3 DNA follows: TGTGCCAGCAGCACCCACGGGGATGAAAAACTGTTTTTT. Translating it yields CASSTHGDEKLFF. V is TRBV9 and J is TRBJ1-4; D call uncertain. V was pared by 4 bases and J by 6 bases, with 10 bases between. The CDR3 length is 13 residues. Germline loops: CDR1 SGDLS, CDR2 YYNGEE.

The chain recombines TRBV5-1 with TRBJ1-6; D might be TRBD1 (5 bases). CDR1 and CDR2 from the germline V gene are SGHRS and YFSETQ. The CDR3 extends over 14 amino acids. V was trimmed by 4 bases and J by 7 bases, leaving 12 bases between them. The CDR3 loop reads CASSRDFWNSPLHF. CDR3 nucleotide sequence: TGCGCCAGCAGCCGGGACTTCTGGAATTCACCCCTCCACTTT.

The J gene is TRBJ2-3, the V gene TRBV7-3; 7 bases align to TRBD2. The CDR3 is 15 amino acids. The V gene end was trimmed by 5 bases and the J gene end by 4 bases; junction bases not matched to a gene: 9. Germline V gives CDR1 SGHTA, CDR2 FQGTGA. The CDR3 loop reads CASSTGPGRPDTQYF. CDR3 nucleotides: TGTGCCAGCAGCACCGGGCCCGGGAGGCCAGATACGCAGTATTTT.